A selection of T cell receptor beta chains follows, all from one sample in a study of cytomegalovirus exposure and HLA in healthy donors. TCRdb's table, derived via immunoSEQ multiplex PCR, lists solely in-frame clones and lacks some. Altogether more than 90,000 clones are present, roughly 74% being singletons, with the ten largest covering 1.5% to 2%. Specimen: PBMCs. The source is a woman in her thirties or forties in good health and CMV-seronegative. CDR3s include the opening cysteine and the closing phenylalanine or tryptophan. A D gene is named only where the DNA matches it firmly. The size of a clone is reported for some rows only, either as once, few or many, or as a class for expanded clones.

d_gene: -; j_gene: TRBJ2-5; abundance: -; v_gene: TRBV9; CDR3aa: CASSVGQISQETQYF; CDR3nt: TGTGCCAGCAGCGTAGGACAGATCTCCCAAGAGACCCAGTACTTC
d_gene: TRBD1; j_gene: TRBJ2-7; abundance: -; v_gene: TRBV30; CDR3aa: CAWLAGTGRGGQYF; CDR3nt: TGTGCCTGGCTCGCCGGGACAGGAAGAGGTGGGCAGTACTTC
d_gene: TRBD2; j_gene: TRBJ2-7; abundance: -; v_gene: TRBV7-9; CDR3aa: CASSFRSGLADEQYF; CDR3nt: TGTGCCAGCAGCTTTCGTTCGGGACTAGCGGACGAGCAGTACTTC
d_gene: -; j_gene: TRBJ1-1; abundance: few; v_gene: TRBV4-1; CDR3aa: CASSQGRNTEAFF; CDR3nt: TGCGCCAGCAGCCAAGGTAGGAACACTGAAGCTTTCTTT
d_gene: TRBD2; j_gene: TRBJ2-3; abundance: -; v_gene: TRBV12-5; CDR3aa: CASGASGGRGDTQYF; CDR3nt: TGTGCTAGTGGGGCTAGCGGGGGCAGGGGAGATACGCAGTATTTT
d_gene: -; j_gene: TRBJ2-2; abundance: few; v_gene: TRBV18; CDR3aa: CASSQTGTPNTGELFF; CDR3nt: TGTGCCAGCTCACAAACCGGGACACCCAACACCGGGGAGCTGTTTTTT
d_gene: -; j_gene: TRBJ1-2; abundance: -; v_gene: TRBV7-9; CDR3aa: CASSSHPRDGYTF; CDR3nt: TGTGCCAGCAGCTCCCACCCCAGGGATGGCTACACCTTC
d_gene: -; j_gene: TRBJ2-7; abundance: -; v_gene: TRBV14; CDR3aa: CASTQGPGAYEQYF; CDR3nt: TGTGCCAGCACCCAAGGTCCAGGGGCCTACGAGCAGTACTTC
d_gene: -; j_gene: TRBJ1-4; abundance: -; v_gene: TRBV11-2; CDR3aa: CASSSESWNEKLFF; CDR3nt: TGTGCCAGCAGCTCAGAAAGCTGGAATGAAAAACTGTTTTTT
d_gene: -; j_gene: TRBJ2-3; abundance: -; v_gene: TRBV6-5; CDR3aa: CASSTKGNADTQYF; CDR3nt: TGTGCCAGCAGTACCAAGGGGAACGCAGATACGCAGTATTTT
d_gene: -; j_gene: TRBJ1-1; abundance: few; v_gene: TRBV6-5; CDR3aa: CASSYGGVNTEAFF; CDR3nt: TGTGCCAGCAGTTATGGGGGGGTGAACACTGAAGCTTTCTTT
d_gene: -; j_gene: TRBJ2-6; abundance: few; v_gene: TRBV4-3; CDR3aa: CASSQDGGRSGANVLTF; CDR3nt: TGCGCCAGCAGCCAAGATGGCGGCCGCTCTGGGGCCAACGTCCTGACTTTC
d_gene: -; j_gene: TRBJ2-3; abundance: -; v_gene: TRBV11-2; CDR3aa: CASSHLRHGTTSTDTQYF; CDR3nt: TGTGCCAGCAGCCACTTACGACACGGGACAACTAGCACAGATACGCAGTATTTT
d_gene: -; j_gene: TRBJ1-4; abundance: -; v_gene: TRBV6-5; CDR3aa: CASSRTGLNEKLFF; CDR3nt: TGTGCCAGCAGTCGGACTGGACTGAATGAAAAACTGTTTTTT